The 15 T cell receptor beta chains below all came from one sample that was sequenced in a study of blood T cells in healthy people across ages. With a J-beta primer mix and a sample-barcoded 5' primer, a second PCR ran about 7 to 12 cycles. A single record per CDR3 protein comes from TCRdb applying MiXCR to the 5' RACE reads. This sample has some 1.5 million distinct CDR3 sequences; 28% occur once, and the top ten carry approximately 7.7%. Sequencing was done on a sample of blood. The receptors here all came from a woman in her twenties or thirties in good health.

In this sample, this clonotype turned up many times. The rearrangement uses TRBV10-3 and TRBJ2-4; D perhaps matches TRBD2 (6 bases). Germline CDR1 reads ENHRY; CDR2 reads SYGVKD. V was pared by 0 bases and J by 2 bases, with 11 bases between. The CDR3 totals 16 residues. CDR3 in DNA: TGTGCCATCAGTGAGTCGTCCGGAGGGACCAAAAACATTCAGTACTTC. Translating it yields CAISESSGGTKNIQYF.

A word on this clonotype: A junction boundary mismatches the germline segment, possibly from a read error. The rearrangement joins TRBV5-6 to TRBJ2-7; the D gene is possibly TRBD1 (5 bases). The CDR3 covers 13 residues. Germline values: CDR1 SGHDT, CDR2 YYEEEE. The CDR3 nucleotides are TGTGCCAGCAGCTTTACAGGCCGATACGGGCAGTACTTC. It is translated as CASSFTGRYGQYF.

In this sample, this clonotype turned up many times. The chain recombines TRBV20-1 with TRBJ2-3; unclear D gene. The V end lost 1 base, the J end lost 2 bases, and 4 bases lay between the germline ends. CDR1 is DFQATT, CDR2 SNEGSKA, per germline (reference sequence). The CDR3 covers 12 residues. The CDR3 region has the DNA TGCAGTGCTAGAGGGACCACAGATACGCAGTATTTT. Translating gives CSARGTTDTQYF.

Comment on this clonotype: This may stem from a read error, because a much larger clone lies one nucleotide away. No conserved phenylalanine or tryptophan is present at the end of the CDR3, so a read error is the likely explanation. This chain links TRBV12-3 or TRBV12-4 with TRBJ2-7; D is ambiguous. The CDR3 sequence is 12 residues long. The V end was cut by 7 bases, the J end by 7 bases, with 14 bases between. CDR3 coding DNA: TGTGCCAGCACTGGACCCGAGGTAGAGCAGTACTCC. Amino acid sequence: CASTGPEVEQYS.

The chain joins TRBV29-1 to TRBJ2-4, with D possibly being TRBD1 or TRBD2 (5 bases each). The DNA end is a closer match to TRBJ2-7, so the J assignment may be wrong. The CDR3 has 13 residues. Germline CDR1 and CDR2: SQVTM and ANQGSEA. CDR3 amino acids: CSAVVGAPYEQYF. CDR3 DNA: TGCAGCGCGGTCGTCGGGGCTCCCTACGAGCAGTACTTC.

In this sample, this clonotype turned up a few times. CDR3 sequence reads: CASSQSLGELFF. CDR3 in DNA: TGTGCCAGCAGCCAATCGTTGGGGGAGCTGTTTTTT. The rearrangement links TRBV4-2 to TRBJ2-2; the D is unclear. V was shortened by 2 bases and J by 8 bases, with 6 bases between the two germline ends. The V gene's germline CDR1 is LGHNA and CDR2 YNFKEQ. This CDR3 comprises 12 residues.

Ten or more counts support this clonotype. The chain combines TRBV28 with TRBJ2-7; 11 nucleotides align to TRBD2. The CDR3 is 16 residues long. V trimming: 7 bases; J trimming: 0 bases; junction bases outside the gene matches: 8. CDR1 is MDHEN and CDR2 is SYDVKM in the germline V gene. The CDR3 sequence is CASKLGTSGSSYEQYF. The DNA of the CDR3 is TGTGCCAGCAAACTCGGGACTAGCGGTAGCTCCTACGAGCAGTACTTC.

Many counts were recorded for this clonotype. The chain employs TRBV29-1 and TRBJ2-7; 14 bases match TRBD2. J was trimmed by 5 bases and V by 6 bases; bases with no gene match: 3. The length of the CDR3 is 13 residues. Germline values: CDR1 SQVTM, CDR2 ANQGSEA. CDR3 DNA: TGCAGCGTAGGACTAGCGGGAGGTAACGAGCAGTACTTC. Residues: CSVGLAGGNEQYF.

The chain couples TRBV25-1 to TRBJ2-7; 13 positions agree with TRBD2. The CDR3 consists of 17 residues. Germline trimming cut 4 bases from V and 7 bases from J; bases unmatched to any gene: 13. Germline loops: CDR1 MGHDK, CDR2 SYGVNS. CDR3 DNA: TGTGCCAGCAGTGCTACTAGCGGGAGGGCAAGCTACAATGAGCAGTACTTC. Its protein is CASSATSGRASYNEQYF.

The chain couples TRBV12-3 or TRBV12-4 to TRBJ1-4; D is perhaps TRBD1 (5 bases). Trimming pared 6 bases from V and 8 bases from J, leaving 22 bases between. CDR3 size: 16 residues. The CDR3 nucleotides are TGTGCCAGCAGCACCGGGGGGTCAGGAACGTGGGAAAAACTGTTTTTT. Translating it yields CASSTGGSGTWEKLFF.

The chain employs TRBV7-2 and TRBJ2-5; no reliable D call. The J call is uncertain, as TRBJ2-7 better fits the DNA end. Looked up from germline, CDR1 is SGHTA and CDR2 is FQGNSA. The CDR3 extends over 15 amino acids. The CDR3 loop is CASSLEGRFVHEQYF. The DNA of the CDR3 is TGTGCCAGCAGCTTAGAAGGCAGGTTTGTCCACGAGCAGTACTTC.

The chain uses TRBV5-1 and TRBJ2-1, with TRBD1 matching over 9 bases. V was pared by 1 base and J by 14 bases, with 13 bases of the junction left unmatched. The CDR3 length is 15 residues. Germline-derived CDR1 and CDR2 are SGHRS and YFSETQ. The CDR3 is CASSLMGTGSGSEFF. In nucleotides, the CDR3 is TGCGCCAGCAGCTTGATGGGGACAGGGTCGGGCAGCGAGTTCTTC.

This clonotype was seen a handful of times. The genes are TRBV27 and TRBJ1-1; perhaps TRBD1 as D (6 bases). Germline V CDR1 and CDR2: MNHEY, SMNVEV (reference sequence). This CDR3 region has 14 residues. Between the trimmed V and J ends, which lost 5 bases and 1 base, there was a span of 11 bases. The CDR3 loop is CASSQDRPNTEAFF. CDR3 bases: TGTGCCAGCAGTCAGGACAGACCGAACACTGAAGCTTTCTTT.

The chain is built from TRBV15 and TRBJ2-5; 9 nucleotides align to TRBD1. TRBJ2-7 explains the end of the DNA better; the J call may be wrong. The CDR3 is 13 residues long. Germline loops: CDR1 LNHNV, CDR2 YYDKDF (reference sequence). The CDR3 region has the DNA TGTGCCACCTGGGGGACAGGGAAAAACGAGCAGTACTTC. Translating it yields CATWGTGKNEQYF.

This clonotype was picked up a small number of times. The V call is TRBV10-3, the J call TRBJ1-1; TRBD1 is a possible D gene (5 bases). The CDR3 runs to 14 residues. Germline CDR1 ENHRY, CDR2 SYGVKD. Trimming cost V 4 bases and J 10 bases, with 19 bases left between them. CDR3 in DNA: TGTGCCATCAGTGGGGACGGCGGACTGAACGGAGCTTTCTTT. Protein sequence: CAISGDGGLNGAFF.